This T cell receptor (beta chain) was identified during a study of blood T cell repertoires in COVID-19 (dated by TCRdb to 2018 to 2020). Turning to the overall study: The collaborator samples originated in the United States, Italy and Spain and spanned the acute and convalescent phases of COVID-19. The repertoires were released in a freely available public database meant as a resource for research on the immune response to SARS-CoV-2. Where available, HLA class I and class II types were taken from metadata supplied by the sample provider and were not determined by assay-based typing. Samples came from the ongoing ImmuneRACE study (first 160 participants) plus 1,254 subjects from 6 global collaborators. The dataset comprised deeply sampled blood TCRbeta repertoires from subjects exposed to, actively infected with, or recovered from COVID-19. The sample metadata nearly always contained a de-identified subject ID, COVID-19 status, age in years and sex. The material from the prospective study consisted of cDNA or gDNA derived from T cells, B-cell-depleted T cells, or PBMCs. What the authors observed across the whole study: How much clinical and demographic metadata was included differed by source and by participant, and the metadata was provided uncurated.

Participants in the prospective study were enrolled through a virtual design, were aged about 18 to 90 years, and lived in about 25 United States geographic areas. In the prospective study, participants were assigned to cohorts based on the clinical history participants reported in a screening survey and a study questionnaire. ImmuneRACE Cohort 3 recovered participants were defined by two consecutive negative NP/OP PCR tests, healthcare professional clearance, or symptom resolution. In the prospective study, mobile phlebotomists collected whole blood, serum and a nasopharyngeal or oropharyngeal swab from each participant. Participants in the prospective study had the option to provide additional blood draws and questionnaires over an approximately 2-month period. Blood samples from the prospective study were shipped frozen or at room temperature prior to DNA extraction. The immunoSEQ Assay, a bias-controlled multiplex PCR, was used to amplify TCRbeta CDR3 regions from genomic DNA. The original pipeline was this. Within the assay, amplification of reference gene primers was used to estimate how many nucleated cells each sample contained. Sequence reads were collapsed and filtered to measure the absolute abundance of every unique TCRbeta CDR3 rearrangement. For each sample, productive Simpson clonality was calculated by taking the square root of Simpson's diversity index across productive rearrangements. Imported from immuneACCESS, the table was reduced by TCRdb to in-frame sequences with V and J called. These copies leave out some clones; in studies compared against another copy, an unresolved V gene accounts for under half, and the cause of the remainder is not known. D and trimming come from the DNA, and the V and J calls and clone size come from that table. The sample contains over 250,000 clones, approximately 86% of them found a single time. The ten largest clones add up to just under 9% of the sample.

V is reduced by 2 bases and J by 4 bases, leaving a spacing of 11 bases between them. CDR1 and CDR2, per the germline V gene, are MNHEY and SVGEGT. The CDR3 contains 14 residues, cysteine and phenylalanine counted. Only the CDR3 DNA stays, 42 bases, in frame from base 1. As concerns this clone: The specificity of this receptor is unknown. No base quality information exists; no much larger clone differs at one position.

The receptor was derived from a woman aged 18-30 years who had recovered from COVID-19. Material: PBMCs or T cells enriched from blood (not recorded which). Recombination connected TRBV6-2 or TRBV6-3 to TRBJ1-1, with an unclear D gene assignment. CDR3 protein: CASSYRSSSTEAFF. The DNA sequence is as follows: TGTGCCAGCAGTTACCGAAGTTCCAGCACTGAAGCTTTCTTT.